This TCR beta chain was captured by sequencing in a study of breast tumors, draining lymph nodes, adjacent tissues. This clonotype appeared many times. Axillary draining lymph nodes of breast cancer patients supplied the node samples. The CDR3 length is 12 residues. CDR1 MNHNY and CDR2 SVGAGI come from the germline V gene (reference sequence). V lost 5 bases, J lost 4 bases, and 9 bases lay in between. TCRdb re-analysed the multiplex PCR reads in MiXCR, keeping a single row per CDR3 protein. The sample includes 150,000 to 200,000 distinct CDR3 sequences, about 30% of them seen just once. The chain links TRBV6-6 to TRBJ2-7, with D perhaps matching TRBD1 (6 bases). This receptor was taken from a female donor with breast cancer. Some clones in this sample may be carry-over from other donors' samples. Material for sequencing was axillary lymph node tissue. Written as DNA, the CDR3 is TGTGCCAGCAGTAAGCAGGGGTACGAGCAGTACTTC. Its protein is CASSKQGYEQYF.